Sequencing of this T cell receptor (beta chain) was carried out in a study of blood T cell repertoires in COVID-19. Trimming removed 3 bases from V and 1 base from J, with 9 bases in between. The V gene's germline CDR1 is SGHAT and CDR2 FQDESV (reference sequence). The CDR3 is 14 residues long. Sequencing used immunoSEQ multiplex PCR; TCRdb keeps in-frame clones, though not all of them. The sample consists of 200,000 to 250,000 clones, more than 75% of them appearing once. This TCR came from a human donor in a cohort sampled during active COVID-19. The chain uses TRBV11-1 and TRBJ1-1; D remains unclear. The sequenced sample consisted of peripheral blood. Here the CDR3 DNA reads TGTGCCAGCAGCTTCAAACTCTCGAACACTGAAGCTTTCTTT. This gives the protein CASSFKLSNTEAFF. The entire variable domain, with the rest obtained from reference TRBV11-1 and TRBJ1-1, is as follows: EAEVAQSPRYKITEKSQAVAFWCDPISGHATLYWYRQILGQGPELLVQFQDESVVDDSQLPKDRFSAERLKGVDSTLKIQPAELGDSAMYLCASSFKLSNTEAFFGQGTRLTVV.